This TCR beta chain was recovered during a study of beta chain features in type 1 diabetes. General study results and limits: The VDJ junctions of type 1 diabetes patients carried fewer insertions and more deletions.

The V and J ends lost 1 base and 1 base, in that order; junction bases with no gene match: 7. Looked up from germline, CDR1 is LGHNA and CDR2 is YNFKEQ. This CDR3 is built from 17 residues. About this clone itself: Its target is not known.

Sorting of CD4+ naive, central memory, regulatory and stem cell-like memory cells was performed via CD45RO/CCR7/CD25/CD127/CD95/CD27. Expressed TCRB transcripts were sequenced after all isolated RNA was converted to cDNA. TCRdb's copy holds only in-frame clones and misses some; the assay was immunoSEQ multiplex PCR. The sample lists roughly 400,000 clones; about 16% were seen once. This chain connects TRBV4-2 to TRBJ1-5; TRBD1 matches at 7 bases. The sequence was obtained from a young woman in good health. The sequenced sample was naive CD4+ T cells from blood. The CDR3 here is CASSQALATGSNQPQHF. The CDR3, as DNA: TGTGCCAGCAGCCAAGCCTTAGCGACAGGGAGCAATCAGCCCCAGCATTTT.